Listed here is a single T cell receptor (beta chain). Germline V gene sequence: CDR1 MRHNA, CDR2 SNTAGT. The V and J ends lost 5 bases and 5 bases, in that order; junction bases with no gene match: 4. The CDR3 runs 15 residues. The PCR contained 60 Vbeta and 13 Jbeta primers. Using immunoSEQ multiplex PCR, the repertoire was profiled, and TCRdb retains in-frame clones only, with some absent. This sample has just over 85,000 clones; around 75% occur once, and the top ten carry approximately 3%. These data originate in a study of cytomegalovirus exposure and HLA in healthy donors. J is TRBJ2-3 and V is TRBV6-4; TRBD2 matches at 13 bases. The sequence came from a man in his forties in good health and CMV-seronegative. Material for sequencing was PBMCs. The CDR3 is CASSSTSGGQDTQYF. The CDR3 DNA follows: TGTGCCAGCAGTTCGACTAGCGGGGGGCAAGATACGCAGTATTTT.